The 3 T cell receptor beta chains presented below share a single source sample, sequenced in a study of neurological immune-mediated disorders. Via MiXCR, TCRdb re-called the 5' RACE reads, giving one row per CDR3 protein. The top ten hold under 1.5% of the sample, which has 65,000 to 70,000 distinct CDR3 sequences, roughly 3.6% seen once. The sample consisted of PBMCs. These receptors originate from a young man with multiple sclerosis.

In its sample, this clonotype was seen many times. The chain joins TRBV15 to TRBJ1-2; D ambiguous. V lost 1 base, J lost 4 bases, and 16 bases lay in between. This CDR3 region has 16 residues. Per the germline V gene, CDR1 is LNHNV and CDR2 is YYDKDF (reference sequence). CDR3 in amino acids: CATSRGTIGAGYGYTF. The CDR3 nucleotides read TGTGCCACCAGCAGAGGAACAATAGGTGCTGGCTATGGCTACACCTTC. Full variable domain (remainder filled in from reference TRBV15 and TRBJ1-2): DAMVIQNPRYQVTQFGKPVTLSCSQTLNHNVMYWYQQKSSQAPKLLFHYYDKDFNNEADTPDNFQSRRPNTSFCFLDIRSPGLGDTAMYLCATSRGTIGAGYGYTFGSGTRLTVV.

This clonotype has ten or more counts. This chain uses TRBV6-2 or TRBV6-3 with TRBJ1-1; tentative D call: TRBD1 (5 bases). V shed 5 bases and J shed 3 bases, with 7 bases lying between them. Germline V gene data show CDR1 as MNHEY and CDR2 as SVGEGT. This CDR3 has 12 residues. In DNA, the CDR3 is TGTGCCAGCAGTACAGGCTACACTGAAGCTTTCTTT. Protein sequence: CASSTGYTEAFF.

This clonotype has a count of ten or more. The DNA is omitted, as the CDR3 cannot be located on it reliably, and the CDR3 follows TCRdb's listing. The rearrangement links TRBV12-3 or TRBV12-4 to TRBJ1-5; the table's D call TRBD1 went unverified against the DNA. Termini included, the CDR3 measures 14 amino acids. CDR3 in amino acids: CASSSSVGAQPQHF.